The sequence of this T cell receptor beta chain was determined in a study of blood T cell repertoires in COVID-19. Clones were sequenced by immunoSEQ multiplex PCR, and TCRdb holds only the in-frame ones, with some missing. Seen here are 50,000 to 70,000 clones, over 75% observed once, and the top ten hold around 15%. Sequenced input: peripheral blood. This receptor was identified in a human donor with active COVID-19. The donor label of this sample is uncertain.

CDR3 DNA sequence: TGTGCCAGCAGTCTTTTTGGCGGCGGGGCAGAGACCCAGTACTTC. This translates into CASSLFGGGAETQYF. V gene TRBV6-2 or TRBV6-3 combines with J gene TRBJ2-5; D is perhaps TRBD2 (6 bases). Germline assignment: CDR1 MNHEY and CDR2 SVGEGT. Trimming removed 5 bases from V and 4 bases from J, with 17 bases in between. The CDR3 is 15 residues long.